This T cell receptor (beta chain) comes out of a study of T cell responses to AZD1222 COVID-19 vaccine. Study-wide context: Second doses were pooled across both intervals (about 4 or about 12 weeks).

TCRdb's copy holds only in-frame clones and misses some; the assay was immunoSEQ multiplex PCR. The sample yields 45,000 to 70,000 clones, more than 75% seen once. In the case of this clone: What it recognizes is unknown.

General study findings and limits: Per reports, nearly half of all spike-specific TCRs target regions that are unmutated in variants.

The V gene's germline CDR1 is SGHAT and CDR2 FQDESV (reference sequence). CDR3 size: 12 residues. V gave up 1 base and J gave up 8 bases, with 6 bases separating them. The chain links TRBV11-1 to TRBJ2-4; D is unresolved. The input for sequencing was peripheral blood, taken on day 0 of AZD1222 vaccination. The receptor's source is an adult in good health. CDR3 in DNA: TGTGCCAGCAGCTTAGAGCAACACATTCAGTACTTC. Its protein is CASSLEQHIQYF.